This T cell receptor (beta chain) is drawn from a study of blood T cell repertoires in COVID-19. For the study at large: Acute and convalescent COVID-19 samples came from the United States, Italy and Spain. PBMCs, B-cell-depleted T cells, or T cells were the source of the cDNA or gDNA that made up the material.

In the original analysis: Amplified reference gene primers provided the basis for estimating nucleated cell counts. Some clones are missing from TCRdb's copy, which holds only in-frame ones; the method was immunoSEQ multiplex PCR. The V and J calls and the clone size are those of that table, but D and trimming were determined from the DNA. This table has about 300,000 clones, roughly 80% appearing once. The V and J ends lost 2 bases and 9 bases, in that order; junction bases with no gene match: 6. This CDR3 region has 14 residues. CDR1 and CDR2 from the germline V gene are MNHEY and SVGAGI. This receptor was identified in a human donor with COVID-19, enrolled during active disease. The donor label of this sample is uncertain. The chain has TRBV6-5 and TRBJ2-5; 10 bases align to TRBD1. Sequencing was carried out using peripheral blood. Here the CDR3 reads CASSYPGQGGAQYF. CDR3 nucleotide sequence: TGTGCCAGCAGTTACCCTGGACAGGGGGGTGCCCAGTACTTC.